This is a list of T cell receptor beta chains from one sample in a study of blood T cell repertoires in COVID-19. Sequencing was performed with immunoSEQ multiplex PCR; in TCRdb, only in-frame clones are kept and a portion is missing. The sample consists of roughly 200,000 clones, around 82% of them appearing once. The sequenced sample was peripheral blood. The source is a man aged 50 to 60 with active or convalescent COVID-19. Both conserved end residues are part of each CDR3. A D gene is named only where the DNA matches it firmly. The size entry is marked missing in some rows and otherwise reads once, few, many or a size class.

>-|-|TRBJ2-7|TRBV6-1
CASSESPATSGEQYF
TGTGCCAGCAGTGAAAGTCCTGCAACATCAGGGGAGCAGTACTTC
>TRBD1|once|TRBJ2-1|TRBV5-4
CASSSGTGMINEQFF
TGTGCCAGCAGCTCCGGGACAGGGATGATCAATGAGCAGTTCTTC
>-|-|TRBJ1-2|TRBV7-9
CASSLERQSVYGYTF
TGTGCCAGCAGCTTAGAAAGACAGAGCGTCTATGGCTACACCTTC
>TRBD1|-|TRBJ2-1|TRBV6-5
CASTKGQGNEQFF
TGTGCCAGCACGAAGGGACAGGGCAATGAGCAGTTCTTC
>-|-|TRBJ2-6|TRBV4-1
CASSHPAGANVLTF
TGCGCCAGCAGCCATCCTGCTGGGGCCAACGTCCTGACTTTC
>-|-|TRBJ2-6|TRBV7-9
CASSFLVQAGANVLTF
TGTGCCAGCAGCTTTCTCGTACAGGCTGGGGCCAACGTCCTGACTTTC
>-|-|TRBJ1-1|TRBV9
CASSARWGDTEAFF
TGTGCCAGCAGTGCACGTTGGGGGGACACTGAAGCTTTCTTT
>-|-|TRBJ2-3|TRBV6-6
CASSPRAGIPPLNTDTQYF
TGTGCCAGCAGTCCTCGTGCGGGGATCCCCCCGCTGAACACAGATACGCAGTATTTT
>TRBD1|-|TRBJ2-7|TRBV6-5
CASKGQGFYEQYF
TGTGCCAGCAAGGGACAGGGGTTCTACGAGCAGTACTTC
>-|-|TRBJ2-7|TRBV7-9
CASSLSGYEQYF
TGTGCCAGCAGCTTATCAGGGTACGAGCAGTACTTC
>TRBD2|few|TRBJ2-7|TRBV18
CASSPPGGSTYEQYF
TGTGCCAGCTCACCACCGGGGGGGTCTACCTACGAGCAGTACTTC
>TRBD1|-|TRBJ2-7|TRBV9
CASSVGGTGVYEQYF
TGTGCCAGCAGCGTAGGAGGTACAGGGGTCTACGAGCAGTACTTC
>-|-|TRBJ1-1|TRBV7-2
CASSPPSTEAFF
TGTGCCAGCAGCCCCCCCTCCACTGAAGCTTTCTTT
>-|-|TRBJ2-7|TRBV6-5
CASSRTLLYEQYF
TGTGCCAGCAGCCGGACACTACTCTACGAGCAGTACTTC
>TRBD1|-|TRBJ2-7|TRBV4-2
CASSQVGLGQRIYEQYF
TGTGCCAGCAGCCAGGTAGGCCTGGGACAGCGAATTTACGAGCAGTACTTC
>-|-|TRBJ2-2|TRBV24-1
CATSDLYGELFF
TGTGCCACCAGTGATTTATATGGGGAGCTGTTTTTT
>TRBD2|-|TRBJ2-1|TRBV5-6
CASSLGSGGDEQFF
TGTGCCAGCAGCTTGGGTAGCGGGGGGGATGAGCAGTTCTTC
>TRBD1|-|TRBJ1-2|TRBV10-3
CATGDRGEVSGYTF
TGTGCCACGGGGGACAGGGGCGAAGTAAGCGGCTACACCTTC
>-|-|TRBJ2-6|TRBV19
CASRLTGTLLSGANVLTF
TGTGCCAGTAGATTGACAGGTACCCTATTATCTGGGGCCAACGTCCTGACTTTC
>-|-|TRBJ1-3|TRBV28
CASSLTQSINTIYF
TGTGCCAGCAGTTTAACCCAGTCGATCAACACCATATATTTT
>TRBD1|-|TRBJ1-5|TRBV6-6
CASTEGQGIQPQHF
TGTGCCAGCACCGAGGGACAGGGCATTCAGCCCCAGCATTTT
>-|-|TRBJ1-5|TRBV28
CASSFIGEGSNQPQHF
TGTGCCAGCAGTTTCATCGGGGAAGGGAGCAATCAGCCCCAGCATTTT
>-|-|TRBJ2-1|TRBV29-1
CSVVRGGEQFF
TGCAGCGTTGTCCGGGGAGGCGAGCAGTTCTTC
>-|-|TRBJ2-1|TRBV5-1
CASSYSRGPYNEQFF
TGCGCCAGCAGCTACTCGCGGGGGCCATACAATGAGCAGTTCTTC
>-|-|TRBJ1-6|TRBV19
CASSISRWQANSPLHF
TGTGCCAGTAGTATTTCGCGCTGGCAGGCTAATTCACCCCTCCACTTT
>TRBD1|-|TRBJ2-7|TRBV29-1
CSVEAGTGDYEQYF
TGCAGCGTTGAGGCCGGGACAGGGGATTACGAGCAGTACTTC
>-|-|TRBJ2-2|TRBV5-1
CATQRDTANTGELFF
TGCGCCACCCAGAGGGACACCGCGAACACCGGGGAGCTGTTTTTT
>-|-|TRBJ1-1|TRBV29-1
CSVYLRVTTEAFF
TGCAGCGTCTACCTCAGGGTGACCACTGAAGCTTTCTTT
>-|-|TRBJ1-2|TRBV5-6
CASRSFYGYTF
TGTGCCAGCCGGTCCTTCTATGGCTACACCTTC
>-|-|TRBJ1-1|TRBV5-6
CASSLEVHRFMNTEAFF
TGTGCCAGCAGCTTGGAGGTACACAGATTCATGAACACTGAAGCTTTCTTT
>TRBD1|-|TRBJ1-2|TRBV28
CASRGTANYGYTF
TGTGCCAGCAGGGGGACAGCTAACTATGGCTACACCTTC
>TRBD2|-|TRBJ2-3|TRBV7-6
CASSLGPSGTTDTQYF
TGTGCCAGCAGCTTAGGGCCTAGCGGGACCACAGATACGCAGTATTTT
>-|-|TRBJ1-3|TRBV4-1
CASSQDSSGNTIYF
TGCGCCAGCAGCCAAGACAGCTCTGGAAACACCATATATTTT
>-|few|TRBJ2-3|TRBV9
CASSVSGVPHDTQYF
TGTGCCAGCAGCGTATCTGGAGTCCCCCACGATACGCAGTATTTT
>TRBD1|-|TRBJ2-3|TRBV2
CASSDRDRGLGDTQYF
TGTGCCAGCAGTGACCGGGACAGGGGGCTTGGAGATACGCAGTATTTT
>TRBD1|-|TRBJ2-6|TRBV30
CAASGGSAFGANVLTF
TGTGCCGCCTCAGGGGGCTCAGCGTTTGGGGCCAACGTCCTGACTTTC
>-|-|TRBJ1-4|TRBV14
CASALGRGNEKLFF
TGTGCCAGCGCCCTGGGGAGGGGGAACGAAAAACTGTTTTTT
>-|-|TRBJ2-1|TRBV5-4
CASSRDSLDEQFF
TGTGCCAGCAGCCGGGACTCCTTGGATGAGCAGTTCTTC
>-|-|TRBJ2-7|TRBV10-3
CAISEQSTYEQYF
TGTGCCATCAGTGAGCAGTCCACCTACGAGCAGTACTTC
>-|-|TRBJ1-2|TRBV28
CASREKGSPPTYGYTF
TGTGCCAGCAGGGAGAAGGGGTCACCACCCACCTATGGCTACACCTTC
>TRBD1|few|TRBJ1-1|TRBV2
CASSERTGWAEAFF
TGTGCCAGCAGTGAAAGGACAGGGTGGGCTGAAGCTTTCTTT
>TRBD1|-|TRBJ2-7|TRBV28
CASSRGQGFHRF
TGTGCCAGCAGTAGGGGACAGGGTTTTCATAGATTC
>TRBD1|-|TRBJ2-4|TRBV30
CAWSSVTGDKNIQYF
TGTGCCTGGAGTTCAGTGACAGGGGATAAAAACATTCAGTACTTC
>TRBD1|once|TRBJ1-5|TRBV19
CASSMTWTGSNQPQHF
TGTGCCAGTAGTATGACCTGGACAGGGAGCAATCAGCCCCAGCATTTT
>-|-|TRBJ1-1|TRBV29-1
CSVGGLGTEAFF
TGCAGCGTGGGGGGGCTGGGGACTGAAGCTTTCTTT
>TRBD2|-|TRBJ2-7|TRBV30
CAWAGGVYEQYF
TGTGCCTGGGCGGGGGGTGTTTACGAGCAGTACTTC
>-|-|TRBJ2-1|TRBV3-1/TRBV3-2
CASSPPPQISYNEQFF
TGTGCCAGCAGCCCCCCCCCTCAGATCTCCTACAATGAGCAGTTCTTC
>TRBD1|-|TRBJ1-1|TRBV7-9
CASSLQGGTEAFF
TGTGCCAGCAGCCTACAGGGGGGAACTGAAGCTTTCTTT
>-|once|TRBJ2-3|TRBV11-2
CASSLDVLESDTQYF
TGTGCCAGCAGCTTAGACGTACTAGAGTCAGATACGCAGTATTTT
>TRBD1|-|TRBJ1-6|TRBV5-1
CASSLEGRGLSPLHF
TGCGCCAGCAGCTTGGAAGGCAGGGGGCTGTCACCCCTCCACTTT
>TRBD1|many|TRBJ2-7|TRBV19
CASSIVGTGAYEQYF
TGTGCCAGTAGTATAGTTGGGACAGGAGCCTACGAGCAGTACTTC
>-|-|TRBJ1-3|TRBV9
CASSVRANPGNTIYF
TGTGCCAGCAGCGTGCGGGCAAACCCTGGAAACACCATATATTTT
>TRBD2|few|TRBJ2-1|TRBV7-2
CASSSSGTTNNEQFF
TGTGCCAGCAGCTCCTCCGGGACTACTAACAATGAGCAGTTCTTC
>-|-|TRBJ2-7|TRBV6-5
CASRPWIGLTYEQYF
TGTGCCAGCAGGCCCTGGATTGGGCTTACCTACGAGCAGTACTTC
>TRBD2|few|TRBJ2-3|TRBV11-3
CASSLSPGGPLDTQYF
TGTGCCAGCAGCTTATCACCGGGGGGGCCTTTAGATACGCAGTATTTT
>-|-|TRBJ1-4|TRBV9
CASSVGQPTLGEKLFF
TGTGCCAGCAGCGTTGGACAACCCACCCTCGGCGAAAAACTGTTTTTT
>TRBD1|-|TRBJ2-7|TRBV19
CASSPRDRVYDEQYF
TGTGCCAGTAGTCCCCGGGACAGGGTTTATGACGAGCAGTACTTC